This T cell receptor beta chain was observed in a study of beta chain features in type 1 diabetes. Sequencing targeted expressed TCRB transcripts, as all isolated RNA had been reverse transcribed. Libraries were prepared by immunoSEQ multiplex PCR; TCRdb keeps only in-frame clonotypes and omits some of them. The table lists under 450,000 clones, roughly 13% of them singletons, with around 0.035% in the top ten. Cell sorting via CD45RO/CCR7/CD25/CD127/CD95/CD27 was performed to obtain CD4+ naive, central memory, regulatory and stem cell-like memory cells. The sequencing sample was made of naive CD4+ T cells from blood. The origin of this receptor is a man aged 25 to 45 in good health.

The CDR3 sequence: CASSSPGAQGTDTQYF. The CDR3 coding sequence is TGTGCCAGCAGTTCCCCAGGGGCGCAAGGCACAGATACGCAGTATTTT. The gene calls are TRBV6-5 and TRBJ2-3, with D possibly being TRBD1 (6 bases). Germline CDR1 and CDR2: MNHEY and SVGAGI. V was pared by 4 bases and J by 1 base, with 15 bases between. The CDR3 is 16 amino acids.